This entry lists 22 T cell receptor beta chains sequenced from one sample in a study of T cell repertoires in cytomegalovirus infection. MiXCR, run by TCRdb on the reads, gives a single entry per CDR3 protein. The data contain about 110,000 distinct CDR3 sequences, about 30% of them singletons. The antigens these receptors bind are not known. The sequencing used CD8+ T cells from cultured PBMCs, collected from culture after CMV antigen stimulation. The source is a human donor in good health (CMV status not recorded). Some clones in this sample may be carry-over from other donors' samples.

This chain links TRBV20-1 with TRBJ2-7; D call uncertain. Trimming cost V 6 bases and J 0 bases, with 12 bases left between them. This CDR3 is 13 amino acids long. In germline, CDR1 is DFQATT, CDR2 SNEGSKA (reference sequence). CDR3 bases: TGCAGTGCGACGGACCAATACTCCTACGAGCAGTACTTC. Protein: CSATDQYSYEQYF.

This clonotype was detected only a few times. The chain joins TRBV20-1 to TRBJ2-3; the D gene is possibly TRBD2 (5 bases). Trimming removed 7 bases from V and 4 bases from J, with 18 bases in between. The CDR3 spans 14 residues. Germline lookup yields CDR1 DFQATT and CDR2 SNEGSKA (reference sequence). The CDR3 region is CSGKDFQIPDTQYF. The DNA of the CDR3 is TGCAGTGGGAAGGACTTTCAGATACCAGATACGCAGTATTTT.

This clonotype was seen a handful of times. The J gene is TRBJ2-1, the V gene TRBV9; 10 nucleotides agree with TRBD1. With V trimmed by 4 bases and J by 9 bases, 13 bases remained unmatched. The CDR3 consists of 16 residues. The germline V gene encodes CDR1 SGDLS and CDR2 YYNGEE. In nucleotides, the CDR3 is TGTGCCAGCAGCCCCAGGGGGGGACAGGGGATTTTTGAGCAGTTCTTC. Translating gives CASSPRGGQGIFEQFF. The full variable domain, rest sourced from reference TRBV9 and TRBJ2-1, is DSGVTQTPKHLITATGQRVTLRCSPRSGDLSVYWYQQSLDQGLQFLIQYYNGEERAKGNILERFSAQQFPDLHSELNLSSLELGDSALYFCASSPRGGQGIFEQFFGPGTRLTVL.

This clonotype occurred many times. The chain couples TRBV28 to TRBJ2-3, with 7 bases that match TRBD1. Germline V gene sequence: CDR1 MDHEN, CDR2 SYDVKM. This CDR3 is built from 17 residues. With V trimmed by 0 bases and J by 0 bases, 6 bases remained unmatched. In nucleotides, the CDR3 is TGTGCCAGCAGTTTATGGTTCCGGGACAGAAGCACAGATACGCAGTATTTT. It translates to CASSLWFRDRSTDTQYF. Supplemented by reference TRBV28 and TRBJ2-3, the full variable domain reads DVKVTQSSRYLVKRTGEKVFLECVQDMDHENMFWYRQDPGLGLRLIYFSYDVKMKEKGDIPEGYSVSREKKERFSLILESASTNQTSMYLCASSLWFRDRSTDTQYFGPGTRLTVL.

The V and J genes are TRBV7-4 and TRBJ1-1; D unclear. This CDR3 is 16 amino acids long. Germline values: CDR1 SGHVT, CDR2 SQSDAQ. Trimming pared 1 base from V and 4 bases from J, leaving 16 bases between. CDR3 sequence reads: CASSLGSWVEGTEAFF. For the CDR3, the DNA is TGTGCCAGCAGCTTAGGTAGTTGGGTTGAGGGCACTGAAGCTTTCTTT.

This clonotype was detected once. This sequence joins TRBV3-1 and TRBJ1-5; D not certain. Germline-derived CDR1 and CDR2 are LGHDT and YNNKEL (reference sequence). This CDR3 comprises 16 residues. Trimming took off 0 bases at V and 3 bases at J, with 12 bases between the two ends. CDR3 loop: CASSQDFDIPNQPQHF. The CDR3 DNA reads TGTGCCAGCAGCCAAGATTTCGACATCCCCAATCAGCCCCAGCATTTT.

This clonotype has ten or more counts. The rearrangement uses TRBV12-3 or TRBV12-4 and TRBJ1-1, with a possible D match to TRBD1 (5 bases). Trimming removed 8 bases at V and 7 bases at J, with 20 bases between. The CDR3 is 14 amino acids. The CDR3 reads CASLKPGGSGEAFF. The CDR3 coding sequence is TGTGCCAGCTTAAAACCCGGGGGTTCTGGTGAAGCTTTCTTT.

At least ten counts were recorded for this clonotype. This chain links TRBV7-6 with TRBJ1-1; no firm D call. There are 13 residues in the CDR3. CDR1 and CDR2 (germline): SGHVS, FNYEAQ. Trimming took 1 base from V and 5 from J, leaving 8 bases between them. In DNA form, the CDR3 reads TGTGCCAGCAGCTTAGGGCGGCCGACTGAAGCTTTCTTT. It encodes CASSLGRPTEAFF. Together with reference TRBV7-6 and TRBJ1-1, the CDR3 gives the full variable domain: GAGVSQSPRYKVTKRGQDVALRCDPISGHVSLYWYRQALGQGPEFLTYFNYEAQQDKSGLPNDRFSAERPEGSISTLTIQRTEQRDSAMYRCASSLGRPTEAFFGQGTRLTVV.

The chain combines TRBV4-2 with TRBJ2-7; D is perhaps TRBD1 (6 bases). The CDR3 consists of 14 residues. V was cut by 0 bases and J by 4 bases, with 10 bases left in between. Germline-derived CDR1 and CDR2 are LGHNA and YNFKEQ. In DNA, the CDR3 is TGTGCCAGCAGCCAAGAACAGGGATCTTACGAGCAGTACTTC. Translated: CASSQEQGSYEQYF.

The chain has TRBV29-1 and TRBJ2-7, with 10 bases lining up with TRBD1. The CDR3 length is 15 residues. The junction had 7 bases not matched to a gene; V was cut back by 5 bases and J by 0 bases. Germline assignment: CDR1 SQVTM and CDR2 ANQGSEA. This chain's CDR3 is CSVLPGQGHSYEQYF. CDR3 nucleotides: TGCAGCGTTTTGCCGGGACAGGGGCACTCCTACGAGCAGTACTTC.

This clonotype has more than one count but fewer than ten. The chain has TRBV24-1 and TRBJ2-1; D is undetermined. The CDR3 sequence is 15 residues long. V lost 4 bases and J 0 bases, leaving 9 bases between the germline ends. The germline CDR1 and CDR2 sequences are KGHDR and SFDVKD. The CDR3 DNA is TGTGCCACCAGTGACACACGGAGCTCCTACAATGAGCAGTTCTTC. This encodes CATSDTRSSYNEQFF.

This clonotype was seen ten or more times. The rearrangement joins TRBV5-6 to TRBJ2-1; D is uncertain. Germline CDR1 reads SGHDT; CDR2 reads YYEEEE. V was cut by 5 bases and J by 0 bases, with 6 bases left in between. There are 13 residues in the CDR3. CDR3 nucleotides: TGTGCCAGCAGTATCCTCTCCTACAATGAGCAGTTCTTC. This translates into CASSILSYNEQFF. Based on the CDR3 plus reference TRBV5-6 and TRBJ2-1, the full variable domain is DAGVTQSPTHLIKTRGQQVTLRCSPKSGHDTVSWYQQALGQGPQFIFQYYEEEERQRGNFPDRFSGHQFPNYSSELNVNALLLGDSALYLCASSILSYNEQFFGPGTRLTVL.

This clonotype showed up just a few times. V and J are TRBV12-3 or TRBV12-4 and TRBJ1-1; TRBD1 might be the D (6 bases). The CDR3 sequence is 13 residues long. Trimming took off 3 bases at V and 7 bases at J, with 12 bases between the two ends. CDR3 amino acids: CASSFGGLGEAFF. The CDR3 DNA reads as TGTGCCAGCAGTTTCGGGGGGCTGGGTGAAGCTTTCTTT.

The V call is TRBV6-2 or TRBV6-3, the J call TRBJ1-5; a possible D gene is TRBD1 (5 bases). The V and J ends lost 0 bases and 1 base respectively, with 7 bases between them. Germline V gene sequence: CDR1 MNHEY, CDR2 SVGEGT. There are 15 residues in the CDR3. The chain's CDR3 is CASSYSGGSNQPQHF. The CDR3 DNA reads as TGTGCCAGCAGTTACTCTGGGGGGAGCAATCAGCCCCAGCATTTT.

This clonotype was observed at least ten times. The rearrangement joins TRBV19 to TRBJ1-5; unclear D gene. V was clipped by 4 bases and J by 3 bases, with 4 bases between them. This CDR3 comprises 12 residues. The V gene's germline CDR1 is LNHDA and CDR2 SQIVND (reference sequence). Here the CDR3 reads CASSTYNQPQHF. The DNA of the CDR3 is TGTGCCAGTAGTACGTACAATCAGCCCCAGCATTTT. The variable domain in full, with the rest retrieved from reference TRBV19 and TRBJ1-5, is DGGITQSPKYLFRKEGQNVTLSCEQNLNHDAMYWYRQDPGQGLRLIYYSQIVNDFQKGDIAEGYSVSREKKESFPLTVTSAQKNPTAFYLCASSTYNQPQHFGDGTRLSIL.

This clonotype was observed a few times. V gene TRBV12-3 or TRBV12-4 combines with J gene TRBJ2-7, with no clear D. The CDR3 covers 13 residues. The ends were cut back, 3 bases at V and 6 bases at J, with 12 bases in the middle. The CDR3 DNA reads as TGTGCCAGCAGTTTCGGGCACGTCGTCGAGCAGTACTTC. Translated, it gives CASSFGHVVEQYF.

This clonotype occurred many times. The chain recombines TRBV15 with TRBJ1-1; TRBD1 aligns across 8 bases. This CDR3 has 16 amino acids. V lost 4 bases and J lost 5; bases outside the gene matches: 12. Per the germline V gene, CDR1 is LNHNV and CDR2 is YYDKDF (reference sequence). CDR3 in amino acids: CATSTHPTGVMTEAFF. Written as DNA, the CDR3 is TGTGCCACCAGCACCCACCCGACAGGGGTTATGACTGAAGCTTTCTTT.

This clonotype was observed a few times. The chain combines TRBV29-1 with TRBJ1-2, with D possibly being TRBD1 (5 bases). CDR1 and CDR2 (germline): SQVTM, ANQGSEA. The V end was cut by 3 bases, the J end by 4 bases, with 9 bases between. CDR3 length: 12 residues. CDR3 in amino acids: CSVEGRAYGYTF. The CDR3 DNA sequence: TGCAGCGTTGAGGGCAGGGCCTATGGCTACACCTTC.

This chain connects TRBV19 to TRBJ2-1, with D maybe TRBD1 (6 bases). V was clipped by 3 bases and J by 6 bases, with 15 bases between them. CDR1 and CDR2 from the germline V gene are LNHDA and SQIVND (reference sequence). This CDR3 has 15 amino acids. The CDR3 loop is CASSIVGAATNEQFF. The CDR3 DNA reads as TGTGCCAGTAGTATTGTGGGGGCCGCCACCAATGAGCAGTTCTTC.

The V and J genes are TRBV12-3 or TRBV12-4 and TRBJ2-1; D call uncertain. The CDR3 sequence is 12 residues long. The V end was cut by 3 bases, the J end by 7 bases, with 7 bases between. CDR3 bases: TGTGCCAGCAGTTTTTTCGGGAATGAGCAGTTCTTC. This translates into CASSFFGNEQFF.

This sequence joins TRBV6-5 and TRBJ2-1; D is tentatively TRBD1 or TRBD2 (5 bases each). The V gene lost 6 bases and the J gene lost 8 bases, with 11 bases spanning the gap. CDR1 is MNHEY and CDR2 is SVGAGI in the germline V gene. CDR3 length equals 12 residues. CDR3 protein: CASSPVGDEQFF. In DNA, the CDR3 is TGTGCCAGCAGCCCTGTGGGGGATGAGCAGTTCTTC.

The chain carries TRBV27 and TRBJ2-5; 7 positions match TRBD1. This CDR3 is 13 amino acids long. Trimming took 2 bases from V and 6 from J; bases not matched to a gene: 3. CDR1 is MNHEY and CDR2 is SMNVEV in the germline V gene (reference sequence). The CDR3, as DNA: TGTGCCAGCAGTTTAGGCAGGGGGAAGACCCAGTACTTC. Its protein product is CASSLGRGKTQYF.